Given below is one T cell receptor beta chain in context. Only a few counts were recorded for this clone. Its recognized antigen is unknown. No much larger clonotype is one base removed from it; base qualities were not supplied. The data were taken from a study of cytomegalovirus exposure and HLA in healthy donors (dated by TCRdb to about 2017). Notes on the research overall: In an earlier analysis of under 600 of the donors, around 300 Gb of sequence data and some 120 million unique TCR beta sequences from 150 million to 200 million T cells were reported. Every discovery cohort repertoire had been produced on one sequencing platform. Class I and class II HLA loci were covered by the typing at four-digit resolution. An earlier analysis of 587 of the donors used high-throughput TCR beta sequencing to judge whether each TCR beta V gene segment behaved as functional or pseudogenic. Rather than drawing on any new phenotypic data, the later analysis identified candidate immune exposures from TCR beta sequences and the way those sequences occurred across donors. Donor age, sex, ethnicity and CMV serostatus were compiled together with the repertoire data. Across 398 genotyped donors of the cohort, an average of approximately 240,000 unique TCR beta nucleotide sequences per donor were sequenced, and roughly 20% of those sequences were non-productive. To predict cytomegalovirus infection status, the study brought together high-throughput TCR immunosequencing, statistical association of individual TCRs with disease status, and machine learning. A later analysis re-analyzed previously published TCR beta repertoires from 600 to 850 donors and added high-resolution HLA genotyping to study TCR occurrence patterns. An early release that covered about 640 HLA-typed donors contained approximately 300 gigabases of sequencing data and 85 million to 100 million unique TCR sequences. Typing coverage differed by locus: A, B, C, DRB1 and DQB1 were typed in about 620-640 donors, DQA1 in about 510, DPA1 in around 600, and DPB1 in 400 to 490. The study profiled the T cell repertoires of hundreds of subjects by immunosequencing and related them to cytomegalovirus serostatus. Four to six DR-DQ haplotypes were handled as single units for association and clustering, since linkage in the cohort was strong. The study aimed to test whether cataloging public T cell receptors could reveal signatures of past pathogen exposure. Among the roughly 400 genotyped donors, roughly 80% belonged to the genetic ancestry cluster associated with self-reported Caucasian donors. Besides the first cohort of 550 to 750 subjects, a separate validation cohort made up of over 100 different subjects was used. In a later genetic analysis, genome-wide SNP genotypes for about 65% of the 666 donors were used, and that subset was treated as a discovery cohort.

The paper's findings and limits, for the study overall: According to a later genetic analysis, donors in an Asian-associated ancestry cluster had fewer N-insertions in productive TCRs than the approximately 650-donor mean. Assigning TCR associations to individual alleles was difficult when HLA alleles, especially DR and DQ, strongly co-occurred. The study gave a list of 150 to 200 TCR beta chains associated with cytomegalovirus. In a later analysis, some 18,000 TCR beta sequences were associated with specific HLA alleles at a false discovery rate of 0.05. Correlated functional status among segregating V segments might be attributable to linkage disequilibrium, but an unknown experimental factor could not be ruled out. This cohort had only TCR beta chains sequenced, and the lack of alpha or paired-chain data limited which features could be detected. CMV serostatus was the only immune exposure information available for the cohort. According to a later analysis, parvovirus B19, influenza, CMV and Epstein-Barr virus appeared linked to several top co-occurrence clusters. According to a later analysis, TCR association rates differed among HLA loci, with DRB1 alleles showing the most associated TCRs and HLA-C alleles showing the fewest. The authors suggested that the approach could potentially be extended to other disease states and immunological phenotypes. In an earlier analysis of around 500 of the donors, most TCR beta V segments appeared in productive rearrangements about 87% or about 30% of the time, broadly matching IMGT annotations. Compared with equally common non-associated chains, HLA-associated TCR beta chains in a later analysis were more clonally expanded and had lower generation probabilities. In a later genetic analysis, a missense DCLRE1C variant was associated with V-gene and J-gene trimming of TCR beta chains, and the association was replicated in an independent cohort. Because counts were too low, 15 to 20 rarely observed V segments, including chromosome 9 orphons, were left out of the earlier analysis of 500 to 650 of the donors. A further reported finding was that TCR beta sequences accurately predicted the HLA-A and HLA-B alleles for most subjects in the first cohort. Presence/absence analyses assumed roughly uniform sequencing depth across donors, an assumption that may not hold. Most TCR sequences were seen in very few donors, while some public TCRs were found in many individuals. Because HLA typing was missing for some donors at each locus, association tests included only the typed subset. A few of the identified cytomegalovirus-associated TCR beta chains were confirmed in vitro to be specific for cytomegalovirus antigens. The sequencing pipeline was judged likely to have produced a cluster of highly shared sequence variants as a technical artifact. In a later analysis, most CMV-associated TCR beta chains were found to appear HLA-restricted, with HLA associations seemingly driven largely by CMV exposure. In both the original and validation cohorts, the classifier was reported to diagnose cytomegalovirus status with high specificity and sensitivity.

Preparation of the library involved the immunoSEQ multiplex PCR assay. A mixture of 60 forward primers for TCR Vbeta segments and 13 reverse primers for TCR Jbeta segments was used in the multiplex PCR. The CDR3 region of rearranged TCR beta genes was amplified from genomic DNA by a multiplex PCR assay. The amplified TCR beta libraries were sequenced on the Illumina HiSeq System as 87-base-pair reads. The authors processed their data as follows. Across the 670 or so repertoires, a later analysis counted 75 million to 90 million unique TCR beta chains, roughly 11 million of which were shared by at least two donors. A nearest-neighbor algorithm error-corrected the raw reads and collapsed the reads into unique sequences, merging closely related sequences to remove PCR and sequencing errors. Alignment of CDR3 sequences to IMGT reference sequences was used to assign V, D and J gene segments. For a sequence to be retained, a match of at least six nucleotides was required to both a V gene segment and a J gene segment. Rearrangements were classified as productive when the CDR3 lacked stop codons and remained in frame with V and J, and all other rearrangements were classified as non-productive. Following IMGT convention, CDR3 was defined as the stretch from the second conserved V-encoded cysteine up to the conserved J-encoded phenylalanine. Sequences without an unambiguous match to a single V gene segment were excluded from the earlier analysis of 450 to 650 of the donors. In an earlier analysis of more than 500 of the donors, a V segment was called functional when productive rearrangements were above 56.7%, and segregating when the standard deviation between donors exceeded 5%. To diagnose cytomegalovirus status from the catalog of TCR beta chain sequences, a statistical classification framework was built. V and J gene assignment, in a later analysis, came from comparing TCR nucleotide sequences with IMGT/GENE-DB human TR gene sequences. A later analysis assigned CDR3 sequences and most-parsimonious VDJ recombination scenarios with the TCRdist pipeline. In a later analysis, each TCR beta chain was defined by its CDR3 amino acid sequence together with its V-gene family, and reads without a unique V-gene family were excluded. To address suspected cross-contamination and a sequencing artifact, a later analysis removed 592 highly shared, low-generation-probability nucleotide sequences. In a later analysis, a clonal expansion index was calculated for each public chain from normalized within-repertoire ranks of inferred template counts. In a later analysis, generation probabilities were computed with a VDJ recombination model fitted to out-of-frame rearrangements, and the resulting probabilities were checked against IGoR. A later analysis scored TCR-TCR, TCR-HLA and TCR-CMV co-occurrence with hypergeometric tests, applying a repertoire-size bias correction to TCR pairs. To estimate false discovery rates, a later analysis permuted the HLA or CMV assignments 20 times. In a later analysis, co-occurring TCRs were grouped using DBSCAN, with TCRdist sequence similarity added in when clustering inside HLA-allele-positive subsets. Repertoires with fewer than 30,000 or more than 120,000 public chains, plus five repertoires with anomalous nucleotide sharing, were excluded from co-occurrence clustering. TCRdb holds this immuneACCESS table with in-frame rearrangements only. Some clones are missing; in checked studies, unresolved V genes explain under half, and the rest has no known cause. V, J and clone size were drawn from that table, and D and trimming were deduced from the DNA. The sample yields about 110,000 clones; 76% were counted once. The ten biggest clones cover roughly 12% of the sample.

The cohort comprised 670 or so healthy bone marrow donors. Cohort members were all nominally healthy when sampled, although unrecorded immune exposures were likely present. The donor was CMV seropositive and belonged to the group of 250 to 300 seropositive cohort members. Each donor provided a peripheral blood sample, and peripheral blood mononuclear cells were used for TCR beta sequencing. The Qiagen DNeasy Blood Extraction Kit was used to extract genomic DNA from the blood cell samples. The sample consisted of PBMCs. The source is a man younger than 40 in good health and CMV-seropositive.

This receptor carries the CDR3 CASRSTGTLFGNNEQFF. The sequenced DNA is TGTGCCAGCAGGTCGACAGGGACCCTTTTTGGAAACAATGAGCAGTTCTTC. This chain joins TRBV28 to TRBJ2-1, with TRBD1 matching 7 junction bases. The CDR3 runs 17 amino acids, cysteine and phenylalanine included. Only the CDR3 region is kept as DNA, spanning 51 bases read in frame from base 1. The germline V gene supplies CDR1 MDHEN and CDR2 SYDVKM. Trimming takes 6 bases off V and 5 bases off J; junction bases not matched to a gene: 16.